The present TCR beta chain was sequenced within a study of metastatic and nonmetastatic thyroid tumors. The overall study: From malignant and benign thyroid patients, repertoires in blood and in tumor or nodule tissue were compared. General study results and limits: In blood and tumor, TCR beta diversity was reportedly significantly higher in malignant thyroid tumors than in benign nodules.

CDR3 length equals 20 residues. Trimming cost V 1 base and J 0 bases; bases outside gene matches: 14. Germline CDR1 is KGHDR and CDR2 is SFDVKD. The authors' processing: CDR3 differences across clinicopathological groups were used to build a distant-metastasis classifier for papillary thyroid cancer. TCRdb re-clonotyped the PCR reads through MiXCR. Clone size and V and J calls follow TCRdb, not the original study. This table has 42,000 or so clones, around 18% appearing once. Prior to thyroid surgery, none of the patients had received any treatment. In this sample, this clone is medium-sized. The antigen remains undetermined.

The TCR originated in a female donor with papillary thyroid cancer or a benign thyroid nodule (not recorded which). Some clones in this sample may be carry-over from other donors' samples. The specimen was tumor tissue. The chain is built from TRBV24-1 and TRBJ2-1; 7 positions match TRBD2. CDR3 DNA: TGTGCCACCAGTGATTTATACACGAGTCCCACGGGGGGCTCCTACAATGAGCAGTTCTTC. Translated, it gives CATSDLYTSPTGGSYNEQFF.